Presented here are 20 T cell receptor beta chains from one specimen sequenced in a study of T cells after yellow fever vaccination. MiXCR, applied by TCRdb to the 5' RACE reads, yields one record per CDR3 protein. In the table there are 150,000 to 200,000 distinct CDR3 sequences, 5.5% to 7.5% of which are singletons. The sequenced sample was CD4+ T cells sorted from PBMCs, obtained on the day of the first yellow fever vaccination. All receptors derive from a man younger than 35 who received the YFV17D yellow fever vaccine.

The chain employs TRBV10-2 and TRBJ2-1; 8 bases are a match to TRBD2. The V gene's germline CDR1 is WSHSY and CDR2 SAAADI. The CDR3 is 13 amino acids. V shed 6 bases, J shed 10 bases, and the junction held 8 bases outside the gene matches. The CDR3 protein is CASSLSGVGEQFF. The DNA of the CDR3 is TGCGCCAGCAGCCTTAGCGGGGTCGGAGAGCAGTTCTTC.

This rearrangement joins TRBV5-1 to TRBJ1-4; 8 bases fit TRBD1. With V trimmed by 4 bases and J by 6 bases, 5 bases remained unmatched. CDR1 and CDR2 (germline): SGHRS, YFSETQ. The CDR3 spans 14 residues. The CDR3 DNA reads TGCGCCAGCAGCGCCAGGGGGCGGGATGAAAAACTGTTTTTT. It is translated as CASSARGRDEKLFF.

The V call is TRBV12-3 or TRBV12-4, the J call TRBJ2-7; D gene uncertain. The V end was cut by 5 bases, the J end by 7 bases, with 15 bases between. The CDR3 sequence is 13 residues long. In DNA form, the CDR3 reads TGTGCCAGCAGTCCCCAGATCCAGCGAGAGCAGTACGTC. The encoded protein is CASSPQIQREQYV.

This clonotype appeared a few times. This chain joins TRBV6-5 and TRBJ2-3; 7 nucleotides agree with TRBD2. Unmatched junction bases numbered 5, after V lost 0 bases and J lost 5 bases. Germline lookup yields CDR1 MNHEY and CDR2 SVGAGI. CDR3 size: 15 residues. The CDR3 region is CASSYSNWGGDTQYF. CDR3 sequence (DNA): TGTGCCAGCAGTTACTCCAACTGGGGGGGAGATACGCAGTATTTT.

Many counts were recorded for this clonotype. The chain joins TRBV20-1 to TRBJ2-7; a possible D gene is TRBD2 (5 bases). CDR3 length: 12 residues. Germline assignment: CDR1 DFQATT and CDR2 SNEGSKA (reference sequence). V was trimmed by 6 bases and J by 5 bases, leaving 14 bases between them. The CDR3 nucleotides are TGCAGTGCGGCGGGCCCCCGGGACGAGCAGTACGTC. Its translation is CSAAGPRDEQYV.

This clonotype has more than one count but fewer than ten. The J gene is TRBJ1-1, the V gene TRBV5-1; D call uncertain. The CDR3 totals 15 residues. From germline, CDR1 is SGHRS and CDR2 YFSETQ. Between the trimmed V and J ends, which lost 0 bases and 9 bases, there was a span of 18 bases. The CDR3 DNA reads TGCGCCAGCAGCTTGGGGAGCAGGCCCCTTGACAAAGCTTTCTTT. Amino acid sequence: CASSLGSRPLDKAFF.

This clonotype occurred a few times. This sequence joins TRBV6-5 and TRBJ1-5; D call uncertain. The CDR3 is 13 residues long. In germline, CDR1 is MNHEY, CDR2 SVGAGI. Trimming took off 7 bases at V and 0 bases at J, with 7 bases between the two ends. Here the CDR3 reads CASIRHSNQPQHF. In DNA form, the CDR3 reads TGTGCCAGCATCCGGCATAGCAATCAGCCCCAGCATTTT.

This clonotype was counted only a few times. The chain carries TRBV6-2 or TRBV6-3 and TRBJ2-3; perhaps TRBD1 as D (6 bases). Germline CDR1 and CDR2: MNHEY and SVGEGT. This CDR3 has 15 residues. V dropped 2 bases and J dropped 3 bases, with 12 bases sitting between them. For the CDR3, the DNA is TGTGCCAGCAGTTACGGCCCTCAGGGGACAGATACGCAGTATTTT. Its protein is CASSYGPQGTDTQYF.

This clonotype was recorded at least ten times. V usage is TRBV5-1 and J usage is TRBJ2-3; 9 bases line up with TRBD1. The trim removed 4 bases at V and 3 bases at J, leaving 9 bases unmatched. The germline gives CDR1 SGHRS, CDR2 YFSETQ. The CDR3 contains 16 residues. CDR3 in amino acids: CASSGEGQGATDTQYF. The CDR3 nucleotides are TGCGCCAGCAGCGGGGAGGGACAGGGTGCTACAGATACGCAGTATTTT.

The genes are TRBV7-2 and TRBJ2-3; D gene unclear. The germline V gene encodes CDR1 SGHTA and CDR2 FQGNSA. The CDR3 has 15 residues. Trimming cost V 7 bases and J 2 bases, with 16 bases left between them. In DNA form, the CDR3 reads TGTGCCAGCACATTCCAAGGGTGGGACACAGATACGCAGTATTTT. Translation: CASTFQGWDTDTQYF.

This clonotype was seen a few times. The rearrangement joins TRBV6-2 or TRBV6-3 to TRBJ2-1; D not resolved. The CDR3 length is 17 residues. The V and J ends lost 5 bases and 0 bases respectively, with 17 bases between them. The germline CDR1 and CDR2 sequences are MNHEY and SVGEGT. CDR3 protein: CASSPFPMRFSYNEQFF. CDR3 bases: TGTGCCAGCAGTCCCTTCCCCATGAGATTCTCCTACAATGAGCAGTTCTTC.

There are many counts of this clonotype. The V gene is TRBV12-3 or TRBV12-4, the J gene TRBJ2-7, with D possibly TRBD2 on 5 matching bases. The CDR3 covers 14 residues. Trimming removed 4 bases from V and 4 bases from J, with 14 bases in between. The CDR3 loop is CASSSRRNTYEQYF. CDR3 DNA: TGTGCCAGCAGTTCGAGGAGGAATACATACGAGCAGTACTTC.

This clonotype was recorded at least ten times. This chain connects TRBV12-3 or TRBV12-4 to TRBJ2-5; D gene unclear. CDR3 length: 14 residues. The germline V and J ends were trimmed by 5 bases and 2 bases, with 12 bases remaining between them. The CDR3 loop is CASSLGPIQETQYF. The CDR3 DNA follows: TGTGCCAGCAGTCTTGGGCCGATTCAAGAGACCCAGTACTTC.

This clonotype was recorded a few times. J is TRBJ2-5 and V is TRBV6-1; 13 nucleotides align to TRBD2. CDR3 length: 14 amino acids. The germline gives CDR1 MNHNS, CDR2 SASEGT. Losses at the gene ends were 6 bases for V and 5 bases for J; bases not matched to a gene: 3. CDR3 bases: TGTGCCAGCAGGTCGGGACTAGCGGGGGAGACCCAGTACTTC. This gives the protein CASRSGLAGETQYF.

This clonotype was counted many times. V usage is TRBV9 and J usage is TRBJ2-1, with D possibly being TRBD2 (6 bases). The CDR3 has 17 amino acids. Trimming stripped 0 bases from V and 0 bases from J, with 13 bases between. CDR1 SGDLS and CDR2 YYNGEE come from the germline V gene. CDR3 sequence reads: CASSVGPLRGSYNEQFF. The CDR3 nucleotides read TGTGCCAGCAGCGTAGGTCCTTTGCGGGGCTCCTACAATGAGCAGTTCTTC. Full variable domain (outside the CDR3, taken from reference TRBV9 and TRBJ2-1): DSGVTQTPKHLITATGQRVTLRCSPRSGDLSVYWYQQSLDQGLQFLIQYYNGEERAKGNILERFSAQQFPDLHSELNLSSLELGDSALYFCASSVGPLRGSYNEQFFGPGTRLTVL.

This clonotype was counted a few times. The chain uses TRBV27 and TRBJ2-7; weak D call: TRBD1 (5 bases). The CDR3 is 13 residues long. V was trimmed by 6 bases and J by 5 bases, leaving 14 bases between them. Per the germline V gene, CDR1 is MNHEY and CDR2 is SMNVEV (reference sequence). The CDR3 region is CASSLQGSHEQYF. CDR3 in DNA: TGTGCCAGCAGCCTCCAGGGTTCCCACGAGCAGTACTTC.

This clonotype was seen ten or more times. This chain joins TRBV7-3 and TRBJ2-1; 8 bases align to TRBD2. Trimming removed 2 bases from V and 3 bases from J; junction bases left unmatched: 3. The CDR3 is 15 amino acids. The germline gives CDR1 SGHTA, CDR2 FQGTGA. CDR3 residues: CASSLGSGDYNEQFF. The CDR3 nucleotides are TGTGCCAGCAGCTTAGGTAGCGGGGACTACAATGAGCAGTTCTTC.

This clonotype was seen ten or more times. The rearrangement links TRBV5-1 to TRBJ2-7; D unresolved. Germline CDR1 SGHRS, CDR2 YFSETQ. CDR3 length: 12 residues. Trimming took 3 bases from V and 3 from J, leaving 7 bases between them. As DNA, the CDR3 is TGCGCCAGCAGCTCAGGTTACTACGAGCAGTACTTC. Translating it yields CASSSGYYEQYF.

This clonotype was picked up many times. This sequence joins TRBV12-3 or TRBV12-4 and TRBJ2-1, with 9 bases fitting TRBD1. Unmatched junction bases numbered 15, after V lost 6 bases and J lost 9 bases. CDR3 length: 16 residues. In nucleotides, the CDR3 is TGTGCCAGCAGGTTAAACCGGGACAGGGATGGAGGTGAGCAGTTCTTC. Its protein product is CASRLNRDRDGGEQFF.

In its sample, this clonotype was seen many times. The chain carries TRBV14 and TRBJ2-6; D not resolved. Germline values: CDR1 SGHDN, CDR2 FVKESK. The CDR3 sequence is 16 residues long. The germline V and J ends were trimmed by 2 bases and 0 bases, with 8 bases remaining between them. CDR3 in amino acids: CASSQWVSSGANVLTF. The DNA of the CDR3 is TGTGCCAGCAGCCAATGGGTTAGCTCTGGGGCCAACGTCCTGACTTTC. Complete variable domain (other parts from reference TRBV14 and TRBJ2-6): EAGVTQFPSHSVIEKGQTVTLRCDPISGHDNLYWYRRVMGKEIKFLLHFVKESKQDESGMPNNRFLAERTGGTYSTLKVQPAELEDSGVYFCASSQWVSSGANVLTFGAGSRLTVL.